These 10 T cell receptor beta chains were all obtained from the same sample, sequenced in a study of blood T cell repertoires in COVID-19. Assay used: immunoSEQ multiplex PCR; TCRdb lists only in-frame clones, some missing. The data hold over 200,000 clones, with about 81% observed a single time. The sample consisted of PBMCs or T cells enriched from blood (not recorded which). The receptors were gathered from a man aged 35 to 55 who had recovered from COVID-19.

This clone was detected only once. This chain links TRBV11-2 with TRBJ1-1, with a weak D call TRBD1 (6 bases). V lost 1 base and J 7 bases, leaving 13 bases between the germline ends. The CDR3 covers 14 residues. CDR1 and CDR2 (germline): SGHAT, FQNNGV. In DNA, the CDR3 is TGTGCCAGCAGCTTAGCGTTGGGGGCCATTGAAGCTTTCTTT. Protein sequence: CASSLALGAIEAFF.

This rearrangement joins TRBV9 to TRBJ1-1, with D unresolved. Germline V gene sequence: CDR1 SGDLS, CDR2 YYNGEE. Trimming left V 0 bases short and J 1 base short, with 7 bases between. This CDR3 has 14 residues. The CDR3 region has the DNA TGTGCCAGCAGCGTAGTACACCCGAACACTGAAGCTTTCTTT. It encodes CASSVVHPNTEAFF.

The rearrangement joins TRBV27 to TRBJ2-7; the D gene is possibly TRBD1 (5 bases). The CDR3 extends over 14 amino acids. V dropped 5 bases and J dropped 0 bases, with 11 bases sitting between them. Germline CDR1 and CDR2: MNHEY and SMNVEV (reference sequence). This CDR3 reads CASSTRVSSYEQYF. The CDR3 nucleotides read TGTGCCAGCAGTACCAGGGTCAGCTCCTACGAGCAGTACTTC.

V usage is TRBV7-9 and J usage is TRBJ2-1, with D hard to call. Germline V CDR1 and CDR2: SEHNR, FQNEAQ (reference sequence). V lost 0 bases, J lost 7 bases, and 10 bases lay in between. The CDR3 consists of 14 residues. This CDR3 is CASSLAPTRNEQFF. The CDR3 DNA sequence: TGTGCCAGCAGCTTAGCCCCGACTCGGAATGAGCAGTTCTTC.

The CDR3 DNA sequence: TGTGCCAGCAGTCTATATGGCTACACCTTC. Translation gives CASSLYGYTF. The J gene is TRBJ1-2, the V gene TRBV12-3 or TRBV12-4, with no clear D. This CDR3 is 10 amino acids long. V shed 5 bases and J shed 5 bases, with 3 bases lying between them.

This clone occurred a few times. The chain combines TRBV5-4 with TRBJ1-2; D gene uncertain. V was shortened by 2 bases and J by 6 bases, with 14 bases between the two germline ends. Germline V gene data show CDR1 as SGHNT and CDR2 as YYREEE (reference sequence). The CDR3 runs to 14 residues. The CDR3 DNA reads TGTGCCAGCAGCTTTGTCGCGGGCGCTAATGGCTACACCTTC. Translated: CASSFVAGANGYTF.

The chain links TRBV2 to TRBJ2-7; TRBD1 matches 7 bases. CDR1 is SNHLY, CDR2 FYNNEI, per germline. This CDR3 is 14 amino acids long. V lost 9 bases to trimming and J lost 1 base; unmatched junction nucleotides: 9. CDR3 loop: CASKAGTDSYEQYF. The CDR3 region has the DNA TGTGCCAGTAAGGCCGGGACAGATTCCTACGAGCAGTACTTC. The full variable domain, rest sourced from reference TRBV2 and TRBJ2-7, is EPEVTQTPSHQVTQMGQEVILRCVPISNHLYFYWYRQILGQKVEFLVSFYNNEISEKSEIFDDQFSVERPDGSNFTLKIRSTKLEDSAMYFCASKAGTDSYEQYFGPGTRLTVT.

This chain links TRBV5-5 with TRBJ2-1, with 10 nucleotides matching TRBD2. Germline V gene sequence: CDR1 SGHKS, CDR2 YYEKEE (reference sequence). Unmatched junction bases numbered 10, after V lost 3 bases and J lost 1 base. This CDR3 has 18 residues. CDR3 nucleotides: TGTGCCAGCAGCTCCTTTTTGCTAGCGGGAGTATCCTACAATGAGCAGTTCTTC. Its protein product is CASSSFLLAGVSYNEQFF.

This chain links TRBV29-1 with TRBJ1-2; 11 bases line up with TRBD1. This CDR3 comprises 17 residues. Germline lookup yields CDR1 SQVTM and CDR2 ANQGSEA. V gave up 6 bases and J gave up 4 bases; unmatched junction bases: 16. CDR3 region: CSVPHPGQGGVIYGYTF. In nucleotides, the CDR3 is TGCAGCGTCCCACATCCGGGACAGGGGGGTGTCATCTATGGCTACACCTTC. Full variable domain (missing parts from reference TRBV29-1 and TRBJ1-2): SAVISQKPSRDICQRGTSLTIQCQVDSQVTMMFWYRQQPGQSLTLIATANQGSEATYESGFVIDKFPISRPNLTFSTLTVSNMSPEDSSIYLCSVPHPGQGGVIYGYTFGSGTRLTVV.

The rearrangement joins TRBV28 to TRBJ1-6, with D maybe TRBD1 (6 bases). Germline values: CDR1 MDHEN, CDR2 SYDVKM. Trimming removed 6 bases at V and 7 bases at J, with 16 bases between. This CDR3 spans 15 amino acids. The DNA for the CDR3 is TGTGCCAGCAGACTTCCGGGACAAAGAAATTCACCCCTCCACTTT. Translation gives CASRLPGQRNSPLHF.